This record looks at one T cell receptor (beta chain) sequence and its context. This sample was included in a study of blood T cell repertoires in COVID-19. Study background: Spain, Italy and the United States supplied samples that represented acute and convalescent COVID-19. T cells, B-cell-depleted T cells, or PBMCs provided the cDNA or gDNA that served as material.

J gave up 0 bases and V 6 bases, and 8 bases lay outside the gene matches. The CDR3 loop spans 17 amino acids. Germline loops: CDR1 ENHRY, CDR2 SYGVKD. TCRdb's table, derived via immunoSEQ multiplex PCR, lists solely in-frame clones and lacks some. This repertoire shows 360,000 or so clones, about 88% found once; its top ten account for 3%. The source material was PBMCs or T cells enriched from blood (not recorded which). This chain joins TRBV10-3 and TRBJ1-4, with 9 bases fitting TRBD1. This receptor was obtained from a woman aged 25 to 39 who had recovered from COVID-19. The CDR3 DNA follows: TGTGCCATCAGCGCCGGGACAGGGTATACAACTAATGAAAAACTGTTTTTT. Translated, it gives CAISAGTGYTTNEKLFF.